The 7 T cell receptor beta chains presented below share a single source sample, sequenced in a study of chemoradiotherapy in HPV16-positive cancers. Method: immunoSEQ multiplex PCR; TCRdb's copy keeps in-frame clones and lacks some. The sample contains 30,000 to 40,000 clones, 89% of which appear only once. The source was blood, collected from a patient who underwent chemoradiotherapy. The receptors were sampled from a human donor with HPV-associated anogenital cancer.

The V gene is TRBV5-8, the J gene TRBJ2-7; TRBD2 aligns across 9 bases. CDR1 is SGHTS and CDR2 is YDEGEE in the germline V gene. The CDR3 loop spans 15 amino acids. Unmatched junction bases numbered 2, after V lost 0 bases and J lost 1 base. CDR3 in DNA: TGTGCCAGCAGCTTGGGGCTAGCGGGATCCTACGAGCAGTACTTC. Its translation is CASSLGLAGSYEQYF.

As DNA, the CDR3 is TGTGCCAGCTGGCCCTCGGGCGGCCTCCAAGAGACCCAGTACTTC. Translating it yields CASWPSGGLQETQYF. The genes are TRBV6-7 and TRBJ2-5; D not resolved. TRBV6-7 is an open reading frame whose function is uncertain. V was pared by 8 bases and J by 1 base, with 17 bases between. The length of the CDR3 is 15 residues.

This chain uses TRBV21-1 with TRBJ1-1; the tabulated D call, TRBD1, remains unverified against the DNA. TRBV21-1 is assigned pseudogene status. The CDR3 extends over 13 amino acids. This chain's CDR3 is CASSKQENTEAFF. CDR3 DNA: TGTGCCAGCAGCAAACAGGAGAACACTGAAGCTTTCTTT.

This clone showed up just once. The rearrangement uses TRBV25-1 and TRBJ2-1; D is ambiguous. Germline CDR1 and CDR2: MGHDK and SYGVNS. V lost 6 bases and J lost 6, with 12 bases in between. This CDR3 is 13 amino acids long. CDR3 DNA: TGTGCCAGCAGCCACGTCGGATCCAATGAGCAGTTCTTC. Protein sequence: CASSHVGSNEQFF. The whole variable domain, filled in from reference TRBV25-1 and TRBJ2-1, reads EADIYQTPRYLVIGTGKKITLECSQTMGHDKMYWYQQDPGMELHLIHYSYGVNSTEKGDLSSESTVSRIRTEHFPLTLESARPSHTSQYLCASSHVGSNEQFFGPGTRLTVL.

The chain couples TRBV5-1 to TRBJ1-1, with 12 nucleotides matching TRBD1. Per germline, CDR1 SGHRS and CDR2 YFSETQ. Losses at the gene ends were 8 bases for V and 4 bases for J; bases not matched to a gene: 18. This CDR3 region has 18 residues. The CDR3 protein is CASRDRGPKRAGRTEAFF. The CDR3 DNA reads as TGCGCCAGTCGGGACAGGGGGCCTAAACGGGCGGGACGCACTGAAGCTTTCTTT.

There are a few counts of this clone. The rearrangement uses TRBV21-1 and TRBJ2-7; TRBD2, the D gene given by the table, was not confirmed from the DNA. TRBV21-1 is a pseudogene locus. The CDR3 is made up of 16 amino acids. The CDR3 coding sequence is TGTGCCAGCAGCGCTGAAGTGGGGACTAGAGCCTACGAGCAGTACTTC. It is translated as CASSAEVGTRAYEQYF.

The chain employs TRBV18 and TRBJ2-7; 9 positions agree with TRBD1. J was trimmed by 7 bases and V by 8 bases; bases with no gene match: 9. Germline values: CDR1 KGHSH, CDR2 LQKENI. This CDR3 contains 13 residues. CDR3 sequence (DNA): TGTGCCAGCAGACGGACAGGGGAAAGGGAGCAGTACTTC. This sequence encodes CASRRTGEREQYF. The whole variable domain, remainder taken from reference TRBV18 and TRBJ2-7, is NAGVMQNPRHLVRRRGQEARLRCSPMKGHSHVYWYRQLPEEGLKFMVYLQKENIIDESGMPKERFSAEFPKEGPSILRIQQVVRGDSAAYFCASRRTGEREQYFGPGTRLTVT.